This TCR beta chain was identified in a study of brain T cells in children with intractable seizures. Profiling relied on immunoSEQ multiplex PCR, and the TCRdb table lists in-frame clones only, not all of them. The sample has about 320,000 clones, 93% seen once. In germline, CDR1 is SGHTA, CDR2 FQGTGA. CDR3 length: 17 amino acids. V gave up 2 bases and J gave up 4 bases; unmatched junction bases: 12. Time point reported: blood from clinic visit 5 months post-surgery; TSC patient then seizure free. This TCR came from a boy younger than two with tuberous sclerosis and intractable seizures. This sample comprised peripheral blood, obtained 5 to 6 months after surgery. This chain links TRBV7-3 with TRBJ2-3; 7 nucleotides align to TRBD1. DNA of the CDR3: TGTGCCAGCAGCTTAGTAGGCACAGGGGTAAATGCAGATACGCAGTATTTT. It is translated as CASSLVGTGVNADTQYF.